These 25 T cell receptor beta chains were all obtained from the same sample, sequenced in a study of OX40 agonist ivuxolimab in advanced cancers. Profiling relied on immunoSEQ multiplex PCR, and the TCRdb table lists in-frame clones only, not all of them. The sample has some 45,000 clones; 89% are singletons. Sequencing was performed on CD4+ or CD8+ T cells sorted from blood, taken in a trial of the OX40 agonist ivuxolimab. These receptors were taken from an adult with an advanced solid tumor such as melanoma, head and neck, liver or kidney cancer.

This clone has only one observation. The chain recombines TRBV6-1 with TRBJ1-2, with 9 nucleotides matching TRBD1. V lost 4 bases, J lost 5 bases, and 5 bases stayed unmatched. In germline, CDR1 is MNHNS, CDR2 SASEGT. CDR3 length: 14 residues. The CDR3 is CASSGRDRVYGYTF. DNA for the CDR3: TGTGCCAGCAGTGGGAGGGACAGGGTGTATGGCTACACCTTC.

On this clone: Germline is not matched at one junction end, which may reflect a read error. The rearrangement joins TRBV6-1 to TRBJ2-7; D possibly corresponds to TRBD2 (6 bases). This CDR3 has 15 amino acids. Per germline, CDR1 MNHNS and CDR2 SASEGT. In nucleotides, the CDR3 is TGTGCCAGCAGTGATGTGGGGGGTAGCTCCTACGAGCAGCACTTC. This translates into CASSDVGGSSYEQHF.

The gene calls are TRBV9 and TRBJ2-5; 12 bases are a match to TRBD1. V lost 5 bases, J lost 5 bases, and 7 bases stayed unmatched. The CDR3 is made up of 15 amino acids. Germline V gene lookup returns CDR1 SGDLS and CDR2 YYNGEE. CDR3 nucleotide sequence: TGTGCCAGCAGGGAGGGGACAGGGGGCACGGAGACCCAGTACTTC. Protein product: CASREGTGGTETQYF.

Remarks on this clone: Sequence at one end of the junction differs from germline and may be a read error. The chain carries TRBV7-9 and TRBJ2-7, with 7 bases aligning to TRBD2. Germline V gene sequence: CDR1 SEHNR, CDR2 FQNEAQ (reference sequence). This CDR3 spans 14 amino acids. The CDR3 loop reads CASSHKAGVDATNF. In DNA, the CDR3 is TGTGCCAGCAGCCATAAGGCGGGGGTGGATGCAACGAACTTC.

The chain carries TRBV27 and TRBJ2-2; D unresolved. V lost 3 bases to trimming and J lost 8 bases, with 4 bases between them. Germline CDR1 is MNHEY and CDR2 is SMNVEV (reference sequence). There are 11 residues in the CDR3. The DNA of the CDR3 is TGTGCCAGCAGTTTTGCGGGGGAGCTGTTTTTT. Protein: CASSFAGELFF.

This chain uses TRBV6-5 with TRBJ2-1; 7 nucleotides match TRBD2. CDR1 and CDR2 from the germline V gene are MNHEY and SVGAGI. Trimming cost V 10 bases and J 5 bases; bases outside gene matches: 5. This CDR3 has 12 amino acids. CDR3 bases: TGTGCCACCGGGAGGTTCCACAATGAGCAGTTCTTC. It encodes CATGRFHNEQFF.

CDR3 in DNA: TGTGCCAGCACCTATAGCGGGGCGCCCTTACGTGGGGAGCAGTTCTTC. As protein: CASTYSGAPLRGEQFF. The rearrangement uses TRBV7-9 and TRBJ2-1, with 8 bases matching TRBD2. V lost 7 bases to trimming and J lost 10 bases; unmatched junction nucleotides: 18. The germline V gene encodes CDR1 SEHNR and CDR2 FQNEAQ (reference sequence). There are 16 residues in the CDR3.

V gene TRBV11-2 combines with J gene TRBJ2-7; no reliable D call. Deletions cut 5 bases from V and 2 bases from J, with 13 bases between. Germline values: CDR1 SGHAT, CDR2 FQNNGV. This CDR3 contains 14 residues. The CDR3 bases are TGTGCCAGCAGCCCCTCCCGCACGGCCTACGAGCAGTACTTC. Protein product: CASSPSRTAYEQYF.

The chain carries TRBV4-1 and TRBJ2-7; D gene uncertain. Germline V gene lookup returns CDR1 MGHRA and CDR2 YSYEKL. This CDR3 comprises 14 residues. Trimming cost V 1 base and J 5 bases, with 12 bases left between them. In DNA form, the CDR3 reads TGCGCCAGCAGCCAAGGAGGCTCCTCGGACGAGCAGTACTTC. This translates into CASSQGGSSDEQYF.

The CDR3 sequence is CASSRGGNTEAFF. The DNA of the CDR3 is TGTGCCAGCAGTCGAGGGGGGAACACTGAAGCTTTCTTT. The genes are TRBV28 and TRBJ1-1; maybe TRBD1 (6 bases). Germline assignment: CDR1 MDHEN and CDR2 SYDVKM. This CDR3 comprises 13 residues. Between the trimmed V and J ends, which lost 5 bases and 1 base, there was a span of 8 bases.

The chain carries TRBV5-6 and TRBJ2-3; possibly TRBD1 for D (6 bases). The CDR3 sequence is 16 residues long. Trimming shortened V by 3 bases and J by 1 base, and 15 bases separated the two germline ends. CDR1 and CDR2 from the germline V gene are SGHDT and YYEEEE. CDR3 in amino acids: CASSWDISYRTDTQYF. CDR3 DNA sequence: TGTGCCAGCAGCTGGGACATTTCGTATCGCACAGATACGCAGTATTTT.

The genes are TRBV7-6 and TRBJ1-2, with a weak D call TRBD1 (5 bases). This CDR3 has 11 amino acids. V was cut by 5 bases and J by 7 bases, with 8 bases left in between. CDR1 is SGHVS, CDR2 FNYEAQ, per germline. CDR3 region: CASSGGVGYTF. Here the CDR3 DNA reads TGTGCCAGCAGCGGGGGTGTTGGCTACACCTTC.

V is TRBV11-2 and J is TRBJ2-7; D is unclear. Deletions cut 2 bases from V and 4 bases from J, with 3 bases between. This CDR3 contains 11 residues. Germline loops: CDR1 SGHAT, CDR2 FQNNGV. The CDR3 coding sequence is TGTGCCAGCAGCTTATATTACGAGCAGTACTTC. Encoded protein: CASSLYYEQYF. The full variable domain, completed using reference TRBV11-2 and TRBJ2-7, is EAGVAQSPRYKIIEKRQSVAFWCNPISGHATLYWYQQILGQGPKLLIQFQNNGVVDDSQLPKDRFSAERLKGVDSTLKIQPAKLEDSAVYLCASSLYYEQYFGPGTRLTVT.

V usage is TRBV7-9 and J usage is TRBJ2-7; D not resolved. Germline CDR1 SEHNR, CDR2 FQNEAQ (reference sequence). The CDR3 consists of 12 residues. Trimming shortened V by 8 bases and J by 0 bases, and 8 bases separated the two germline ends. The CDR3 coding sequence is TGTGCCAGCGGCCCCGGCTCCTACGAGCAGTACTTC. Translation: CASGPGSYEQYF.

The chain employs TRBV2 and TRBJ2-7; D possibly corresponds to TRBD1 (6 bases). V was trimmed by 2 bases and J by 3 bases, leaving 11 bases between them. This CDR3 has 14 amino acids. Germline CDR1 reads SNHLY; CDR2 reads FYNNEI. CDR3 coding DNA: TGTGCCAGCAGTGAAATCCGGACAGACTACGAGCAGTACTTC. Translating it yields CASSEIRTDYEQYF.

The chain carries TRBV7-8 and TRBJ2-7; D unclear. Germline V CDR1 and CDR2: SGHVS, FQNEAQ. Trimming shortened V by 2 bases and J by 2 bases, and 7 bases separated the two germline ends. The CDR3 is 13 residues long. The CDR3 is CASSLLGAYEQYF. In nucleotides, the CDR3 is TGTGCCAGCAGCTTACTAGGAGCCTACGAGCAGTACTTC.

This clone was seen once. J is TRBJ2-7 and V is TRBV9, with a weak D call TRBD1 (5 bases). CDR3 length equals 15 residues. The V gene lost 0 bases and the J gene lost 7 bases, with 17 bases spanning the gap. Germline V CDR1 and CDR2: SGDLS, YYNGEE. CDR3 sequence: CASSVGGSQEWEQYF. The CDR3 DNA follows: TGTGCCAGCAGCGTAGGGGGCAGCCAAGAGTGGGAGCAGTACTTC.

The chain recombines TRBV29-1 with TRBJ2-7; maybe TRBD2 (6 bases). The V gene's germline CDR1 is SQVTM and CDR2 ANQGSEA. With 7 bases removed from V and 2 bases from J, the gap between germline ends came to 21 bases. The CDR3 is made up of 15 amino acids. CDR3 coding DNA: TGCAGCGCCCGCGGGCGGGACCTAGGGACCTACGAGCAGTACTTC. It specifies CSARGRDLGTYEQYF.

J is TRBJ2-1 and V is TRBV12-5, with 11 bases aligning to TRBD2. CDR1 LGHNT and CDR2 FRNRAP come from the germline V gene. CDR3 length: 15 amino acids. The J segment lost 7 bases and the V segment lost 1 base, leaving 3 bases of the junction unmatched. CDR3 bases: TGTGCTAGTGGTTTGGGACTAGCGGGATGGAATGAGCAGTTCTTC. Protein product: CASGLGLAGWNEQFF.

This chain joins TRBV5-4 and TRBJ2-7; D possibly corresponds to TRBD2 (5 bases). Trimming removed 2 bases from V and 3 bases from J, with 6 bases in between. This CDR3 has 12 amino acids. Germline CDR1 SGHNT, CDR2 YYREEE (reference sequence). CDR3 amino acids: CASSFRGYEQYF. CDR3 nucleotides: TGTGCCAGCAGCTTCCGGGGCTACGAGCAGTACTTC.

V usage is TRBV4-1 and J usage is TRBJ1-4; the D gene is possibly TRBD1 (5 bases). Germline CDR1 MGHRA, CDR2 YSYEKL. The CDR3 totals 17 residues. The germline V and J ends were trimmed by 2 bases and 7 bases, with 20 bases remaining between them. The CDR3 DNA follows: TGCGCCAGCAGCCAATACGGGGTGGGGCCCGTCGGTGAAAAACTGTTTTTT. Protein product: CASSQYGVGPVGEKLFF.

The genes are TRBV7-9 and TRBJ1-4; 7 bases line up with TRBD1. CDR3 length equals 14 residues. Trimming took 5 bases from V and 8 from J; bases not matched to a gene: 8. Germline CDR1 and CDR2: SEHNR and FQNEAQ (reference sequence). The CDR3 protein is CASSSRDSHEKLFF. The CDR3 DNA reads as TGTGCCAGCAGCAGTAGGGACAGCCACGAAAAACTGTTTTTT.

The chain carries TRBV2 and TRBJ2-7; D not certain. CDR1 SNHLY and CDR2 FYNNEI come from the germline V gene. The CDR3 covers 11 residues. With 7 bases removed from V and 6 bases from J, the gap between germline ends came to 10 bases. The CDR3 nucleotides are TGTGCCAGCACCTCTTCGGGCGAGCAGTACTTC. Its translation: CASTSSGEQYF.

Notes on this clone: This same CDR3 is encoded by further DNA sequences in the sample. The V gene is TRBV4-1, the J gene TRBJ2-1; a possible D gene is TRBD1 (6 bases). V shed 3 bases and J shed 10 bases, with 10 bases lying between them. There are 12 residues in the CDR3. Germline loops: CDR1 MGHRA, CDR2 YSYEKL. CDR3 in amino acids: CASSQGAPEQFF. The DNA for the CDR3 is TGCGCCAGCAGCCAGGGGGCCCCGGAGCAGTTCTTC.

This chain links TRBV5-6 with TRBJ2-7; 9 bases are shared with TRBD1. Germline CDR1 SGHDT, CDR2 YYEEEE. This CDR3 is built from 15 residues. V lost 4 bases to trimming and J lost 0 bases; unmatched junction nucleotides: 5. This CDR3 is CASSGDRAISYEQYF. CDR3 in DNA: TGTGCCAGCAGCGGGGACAGGGCGATCTCCTACGAGCAGTACTTC.